This is a list of T cell receptor beta chains from one sample in a study of T cells in pancreatic ductal adenocarcinoma. Data came from immunoSEQ multiplex PCR; TCRdb stores just in-frame clones and leaves some out. Among about 100,000 clones, 90% to 95% were seen once, and the ten largest hold roughly 3.1%. Sequenced material: PBMCs. The receptors here all came from a human donor with pancreatic ductal adenocarcinoma. The CDR3 runs from the conserved cysteine through the conserved F or W. A D gene is named only where the DNA matches it firmly. Only some rows state a clone size, as once, few, many or a class for expanded clones.

>.|TRBJ2-1|.|16|TRBV11-3
TGTGCCAGCAGCTTTTCGGGAGCCCCCTCCTACAATGAGCAGTTCTTC
CASSFSGAPSYNEQFF
>.|TRBJ2-7|TRBD1|13|TRBV28
TGTGCCAGCAGTTTCGGACAGGGGTGGGAGCAGTACTTC
CASSFGQGWEQYF
>.|TRBJ2-7|.|13|TRBV19
TGTGCCAGTAGTAGTGGAGCCTCCTACGAGCAGTACTTC
CASSSGASYEQYF
>.|TRBJ2-3|TRBD2|14|TRBV6-4
TGTGCCAGCAGGCCAGCGGGAGGGCAAGATACGCAGTATTTT
CASRPAGGQDTQYF
>.|TRBJ2-1|TRBD2|14|TRBV30
TGTGCCTGGAGTGTAGGGACTAGCAGGAATGAGCAGTTCTTC
CAWSVGTSRNEQFF
>.|TRBJ2-7|TRBD1|14|TRBV9
TGTGCCAGCAGCGTACAGGGGGACTCCTACGAGCAGTACTTC
CASSVQGDSYEQYF
>.|TRBJ2-7|TRBD2|15|TRBV30
TGTGCCTGGAAGATCGCCGGGACTAGCAGCTACGAGCAGTACTTC
CAWKIAGTSSYEQYF
>.|TRBJ2-1|.|15|TRBV11-3
TGTGCCAGCAGCTCAGACCGGGACTCGCACGGGAGGCAGTTCTTC
CASSSDRDSHGRQFF
>once|TRBJ1-5|.|13|TRBV30
TGTGCCTGGAGTCACAAGGGGAATCAGCCCCAGCATTTT
CAWSHKGNQPQHF
>.|TRBJ2-1|TRBD1|15|TRBV7-2
TGTGCCAGCAGCATGCCGAGACAGGGCCGGAATGAGCAGTTCTTC
CASSMPRQGRNEQFF
>.|TRBJ2-7|.|12|TRBV30
TGTGCCTGGGCCGAACAGGGCTACGAGCAGTACTTC
CAWAEQGYEQYF
>.|TRBJ1-2|.|17|TRBV27
TGTGCCAGCAGTTTATCGAAAGCTAACCCGGGTCGCTATGGCTACACCTTC
CASSLSKANPGRYGYTF
>.|TRBJ2-7|TRBD1|15|TRBV5-1
TGCGCCAGCAGCTTGGGGCTGGGACAGGCGGCCGAGCAGTACTTC
CASSLGLGQAAEQYF
>.|TRBJ2-7|.|13|TRBV11-2
TGTGCCAGCAGAAACCAGGGTATGAACGAGCAGTACTTC
CASRNQGMNEQYF
>.|TRBJ1-3|.|15|TRBV7-2
TGTGCCAGCAGCTTAGTTCCAGGCTCTGGAAACACCATATATTTT
CASSLVPGSGNTIYF
>.|TRBJ1-2|TRBD1|13|TRBV7-9
TGTGCCAGCAGCTCTGGACAGGGGGATGGCTACACCTTC
CASSSGQGDGYTF
>.|TRBJ2-2|.|14|TRBV6-5
TGTGCCAGCACAGGGGAGCGGAGCACCGGGGAGCTGTTTTTT
CASTGERSTGELFF
>.|TRBJ2-7|.|12|TRBV19
TGTGCCAGTAGTACAGGCGGGTTCGAGCAGTACTTC
CASSTGGFEQYF
>.|TRBJ1-2|TRBD1|15|TRBV10-3
TGTGCCATCAGTGAGTGGGACAGAGCTAACTATGGCTACACCTTC
CAISEWDRANYGYTF
>once|TRBJ2-1|TRBD2|16|TRBV10-3
TGTGCCATCAGTGACCAGACTAGCGGGAGAGCTAATGAGCAGTTCTTC
CAISDQTSGRANEQFF
>.|TRBJ1-1|TRBD1|16|TRBV18
TGTGCCAGCTCACCGGGGCAGGGGGCGATTAACACTGAAGCTTTCTTT
CASSPGQGAINTEAFF
>.|TRBJ2-5|.|14|TRBV5-1
TGCGCCAGCAGCGAGACTGGGAGACAAGAGACCCAGTACTTC
CASSETGRQETQYF
>once|TRBJ1-1|TRBD1|15|TRBV5-1
TGCGCCAGCAGCGGAAAACAGGGGGCTTACACTGAAGCTTTCTTT
CASSGKQGAYTEAFF
>.|TRBJ2-5|.|12|TRBV29-1
TGCAGCGTTCTGGTCCCAGGGGAGACCCAGTACTTC
CSVLVPGETQYF
>.|TRBJ2-7|.|14|TRBV18
TGTGCCAGCTCCTCCGGGGGAATGATGGACGAGCAGTACTTC
CASSSGGMMDEQYF
>once|TRBJ2-2|.|15|TRBV5-8
TGTGCCAGCAGCCGTTTAGATCGGGACACCGGGGAGCTGTTTTTT
CASSRLDRDTGELFF
>once|TRBJ2-3|.|12|TRBV7-2
TGTGCCAGCAGTCTACAGGGAGCTACGCAGTATTTT
CASSLQGATQYF
>.|TRBJ2-5|TRBD2|20|TRBV4-1
TGCGCCAGCAGCCAAGATGCGGCAGCGGGAGGTCTGGGCGGTAGAGAGACCCAGTACTTC
CASSQDAAAGGLGGRETQYF
>.|TRBJ2-6|TRBD2|17|TRBV28
TGTGCCAGCGCCCCGCGGGGGAGGCTGTCTGGGGCCAACGTCCTGACTTTC
CASAPRGRLSGANVLTF